The rows below give T cell receptor beta chains drawn from one sample of a study of vaccination effects on CD4 cells after COVID-19. Generated by immunoSEQ multiplex PCR, the TCRdb table keeps only in-frame clones and is missing some. This table holds about 45,000 clones, approximately 70% found once. No cognate antigen is known for these TCRs. This material consisted of CD4+ T cells from PBMCs cultured with a peptide pool, taken before COVID-19 vaccination. The receptor set was obtained from a human donor who had a prior SARS-CoV-2 infection. The CDR3 runs from the conserved cysteine through the conserved F or W. D genes are given only for firm matches. Clone size, where shown, is once, few, many, or a class for clones that have expanded.

clone_size	j_call	d_call	cdr3_length	v_call	cdr3_nt	cdr3_aa
few	TRBJ1-2	TRBD1	15	TRBV9	TGTGCCAGCAGCGCTCTGGGGGACAGTGCCTATGGCTACACCTTC	CASSALGDSAYGYTF
-	TRBJ2-2	TRBD2	17	TRBV3-1/TRBV3-2	TGTGCCAGCAGCCCCCGATTGGGACTAGCGGGCACCGGGGAGCTGTTTTTT	CASSPRLGLAGTGELFF
-	TRBJ2-7	-	12	TRBV10-3	TGTGCCATCAGTGAGTCGGGACAAAGGCAGTACTTC	CAISESGQRQYF
-	TRBJ2-7	-	14	TRBV2	TGTGCCAGCAGAAAAAGGGGGGGCGGCTACGAGCAGTACTTC	CASRKRGGGYEQYF
-	TRBJ1-5	-	13	TRBV11-3	TGTGCCAGCAGCGTCGACAGGTACCAGCCCCAGCATTTT	CASSVDRYQPQHF
-	TRBJ1-1	TRBD1	14	TRBV2	TGTGCCAGCGTTTTTGACAGGGGGTACACTGAAGCTTTCTTT	CASVFDRGYTEAFF
-	TRBJ2-1	TRBD2	15	TRBV5-1	TGCGCCAGCAGCCCCTTAGCGGGGTCCTACAATGAGCAGTTCTTC	CASSPLAGSYNEQFF
once	TRBJ2-3	-	15	TRBV3-1/TRBV3-2	TGTGCCAGCAGCCCTAGTAGCGGTTGGGCAGATACGCAGTATTTT	CASSPSSGWADTQYF
few	TRBJ1-3	-	17	TRBV3-1/TRBV3-2	TGTGCCAGCAGCCAAGACCGGAGCCCGAACTCTGGAAACACCATATATTTT	CASSQDRSPNSGNTIYF
once	TRBJ2-5	TRBD1	13	TRBV27	TGTGCCAGCAGTCGGACAGGTCAAGAGACCCAGTACTTC	CASSRTGQETQYF
-	TRBJ2-1	TRBD2	16	TRBV5-4	TGTGCCAGCAGCAGACATACTAGCGGGGGGTGGGACGAGCAGTTCTTC	CASSRHTSGGWDEQFF
-	TRBJ2-2	-	14	TRBV6-5	TGTGCCAGCAGTATTGGCGGAAACACCGGGGAGCTGTTTTTT	CASSIGGNTGELFF
-	TRBJ2-3	TRBD2	13	TRBV2	TGTGCCAGCAGTGGCGGGAGTCCAGATACGCAGTATTTT	CASSGGSPDTQYF
-	TRBJ2-5	TRBD2	16	TRBV5-6	TGTGCCAGCAGCTTGGAACTAGCGGGGAATGGGGAGACCCAGTACTTC	CASSLELAGNGETQYF
-	TRBJ1-2	TRBD1	15	TRBV6-5	TGTGCCAGCAGCCCAGGGGGGGTCGCTTCTTGGGGCTACACCTTC	CASSPGGVASWGYTF
-	TRBJ2-1	-	17	TRBV5-5	TGTGCCAGCAGCTTGGCCCCGACGAGGACCGGTGGGAATGAGCAGTTCTTC	CASSLAPTRTGGNEQFF
-	TRBJ2-6	-	14	TRBV2	TGTGCCAGCAGTGAGAGGTCTGGGGCCAACGTCCTGACTTTC	CASSERSGANVLTF
few	TRBJ1-2	-	14	TRBV27	TGTGCCACCCTCTCGGATCCCGGGAAGGGTGGCTACACCTTC	CATLSDPGKGGYTF
few	TRBJ1-4	-	16	TRBV4-1	TGCGCCAGCAGCCAAGATAGTAGGCCAGGGGCCGAAAAACTGTTTTTT	CASSQDSRPGAEKLFF
-	TRBJ1-2	-	13	TRBV6-5	TGTGCCAGCCTGGACAGAGTGGGATATGGCTACACCTTC	CASLDRVGYGYTF
-	TRBJ1-3	-	16	TRBV11-2	TGTGCCAGCAGCTTAGATTCGGGGTCTACTGGAAACACCATATATTTT	CASSLDSGSTGNTIYF
-	TRBJ2-7	TRBD2	14	TRBV2	TGTGCCAGCACTTTAGAGGGAGGGAAATACGAGCAGTACTTC	CASTLEGGKYEQYF
-	TRBJ2-3	-	14	TRBV5-4	TGTGCCAGCAGCCCGAACTCATACACAGATACGCAGTATTTT	CASSPNSYTDTQYF
-	TRBJ2-1	-	15	TRBV10-3	TGTGCCATCAGCGCGGCGGGACGAAACAACAATGAGCAGTTCTTC	CAISAAGRNNNEQFF
-	TRBJ2-1	-	13	TRBV12-3/TRBV12-4	TGTGCCAGCAGTCCGACACTAGGGAGTGAGCAGTTCTTC	CASSPTLGSEQFF
-	TRBJ2-7	-	13	TRBV2	TGTGCCAGCAGTGAAGATTGGACTTTAGGGCAGTACTTC	CASSEDWTLGQYF
-	TRBJ2-3	-	14	TRBV7-2	TGTGCCAGCAGCTCTCAGGGGAGCACAGATACGCAGTATTTT	CASSSQGSTDTQYF
once	TRBJ2-7	-	11	TRBV6-2/TRBV6-3	TGTGCCAGCAGTTATGCAAGCGAGCAGTACTTC	CASSYASEQYF
few	TRBJ1-6	TRBD1	15	TRBV30	TGTGCCTGGAGCCCCGCACAGGGGGGGGTTTCACCCCTCCACTTT	CAWSPAQGGVSPLHF
-	TRBJ2-1	-	13	TRBV5-5	TGTGCCAGCAGCTTGGTGGGGCTAGGTGAGCAGTTCTTC	CASSLVGLGEQFF
-	TRBJ2-2	-	12	TRBV9	TGTGCCAGCAGCGTTCTAGCCGGGGAGCTGTTTTTT	CASSVLAGELFF
few	TRBJ1-1	-	12	TRBV7-2	TGTGCCAGCAGCTTAGATGGGGGGGAAGCTTTCTTT	CASSLDGGEAFF
-	TRBJ1-3	-	16	TRBV10-3	TGTGCCATCAGTGAGGACACCCAAACGGGGGGAAACACCATATATTTT	CAISEDTQTGGNTIYF
-	TRBJ2-5	-	13	TRBV25-1	TGTGCCAGCAGTGAATACCTGGGGGAGACCCAGTACTTC	CASSEYLGETQYF
-	TRBJ2-1	TRBD2	18	TRBV10-1	TGCGCCAGCAGTGAGTCGGCTAGCGGGGGGGCCGGCAATAATGAGCAGTTCTTC	CASSESASGGAGNNEQFF
few	TRBJ2-7	-	15	TRBV5-5	TGTGCCAGCAGCTTCTTGTTAGCAGGGTCCTACGAGCAGTACTTC	CASSFLLAGSYEQYF
-	TRBJ2-1	TRBD2	16	TRBV7-3	TGTGCCAGCAGCTTACTTGGGACTAGCGGGAGAAATGAGCAGTTCTTC	CASSLLGTSGRNEQFF
once	TRBJ2-3	TRBD1	16	TRBV3-1/TRBV3-2	TGTGCCAGCAGCCAACACTTGACAGGGAAGGACTATACGCAGTATTTT	CASSQHLTGKDYTQYF
-	TRBJ2-1	-	17	TRBV10-3	TGTGCCATCAGTGGTCAAAGGGGCCTGAGCTCCTACAATGAGCAGTTCTTC	CAISGQRGLSSYNEQFF
-	TRBJ2-7	-	13	TRBV5-6	TGTGCCAGCAGCCCCGGAACAGGGATCGAGCAGTACTTC	CASSPGTGIEQYF
-	TRBJ2-7	-	14	TRBV9	TGTGCCAGCAGCCCCCGCGAGGGATATTACGAGCAGTACTTC	CASSPREGYYEQYF
few	TRBJ1-1	-	15	TRBV5-4	TGTGCCAGCAGCAGGATCCAGGGGATGAACACTGAAGCTTTCTTT	CASSRIQGMNTEAFF
-	TRBJ1-1	TRBD1	14	TRBV11-1	TGTGCCAGCAGCCCCAGGGGGCATAGTGCTGAAGCTTTCTTT	CASSPRGHSAEAFF
-	TRBJ1-2	-	10	TRBV30	TGTGCCTGGTGGATCGGAGGCTACACCTTC	CAWWIGGYTF
-	TRBJ1-2	-	13	TRBV9	TGTGCCAGCAGATCGGACAGAAACTATGGCTACACCTTC	CASRSDRNYGYTF
-	TRBJ2-7	TRBD2	17	TRBV10-3	TGTGCCATCAGTGAACAACCAGCGACTAGCGGGTCCTACGAGCAGTACTTC	CAISEQPATSGSYEQYF
-	TRBJ2-1	-	14	TRBV24-1	TGTGCCACCAGTGGTACAGGGTGGTCGGATGAGCAGTTCTTC	CATSGTGWSDEQFF
-	TRBJ1-2	-	12	TRBV5-4	TGTGCCAGCAGCTCGGACGCGTATGGCTACACCTTC	CASSSDAYGYTF
-	TRBJ2-7	-	19	TRBV21-1	TGTGCCAGCAGCAAAGCTGGTAGTATCCCGCTTAGGGCCTCCTCCGAGCAGTACTTC	CASSKAGSIPLRASSEQYF
-	TRBJ2-1	TRBD2	13	TRBV7-9	TGTGCCAGCAGCTTGGGGGGAGGGGTTGAGCAGTTCTTC	CASSLGGGVEQFF
-	TRBJ2-2	TRBD2	17	TRBV18	TGTGCCAGCTCACCAACCTCTAGCGGAGCGAACACCGGGGAGCTGTTTTTT	CASSPTSSGANTGELFF
-	TRBJ2-5	-	14	TRBV27	TGTGCCAGCAGATCAGGGGGGGCTGGGGAGACCCAGTACTTC	CASRSGGAGETQYF
-	TRBJ1-3	TRBD1	15	TRBV4-2	TGTGCCAGCAGCCAAGCCGGGACAGGGGGGGACACCATATATTTT	CASSQAGTGGDTIYF
-	TRBJ2-1	TRBD2	16	TRBV9	TGTGCCAGCAGCGTAGGGGGGTCAACTAGCGCATATGAGCAGTTCTTC	CASSVGGSTSAYEQFF